Following are 17 T cell receptor beta chains from one sample sequenced in a study of PD-L1 blockade in urothelial cancer. The repertoire was sequenced with immunoSEQ multiplex PCR; TCRdb's copy has only in-frame clones and lacks some. Of tens of thousands of clones in the sample, roughly 82% were seen once. The sequences come from PBMCs, collected around atezolizumab (anti-PD-L1) treatment. These receptor sequences come from an older man with urothelial cancer.

The rearrangement uses TRBV28 and TRBJ1-4; D call uncertain. This CDR3 region has 19 residues. V was cut by 4 bases and J by 1 base, with 22 bases left in between. CDR1 MDHEN and CDR2 SYDVKM come from the germline V gene. The CDR3 sequence: CASSSPPGKGEETNEKLFF. The CDR3 coding sequence is TGTGCCAGCAGTTCCCCCCCGGGGAAGGGAGAGGAAACTAATGAAAAACTGTTTTTT.

The chain has TRBV11-2 and TRBJ1-6; the D gene is possibly TRBD1 (6 bases). The CDR3 covers 13 residues. V lost 4 bases and J lost 8, with 9 bases in between. CDR1 SGHAT and CDR2 FQNNGV come from the germline V gene. CDR3 DNA sequence: TGTGCCAGCAGCTCGTACAGGGATTCACCCCTCCACTTT. Protein sequence: CASSSYRDSPLHF.

This clone occurred once. The chain is built from TRBV5-1 and TRBJ1-3, with no clear D. There are 16 residues in the CDR3. V shed 0 bases and J shed 0 bases, with 10 bases lying between them. Looked up from germline, CDR1 is SGHRS and CDR2 is YFSETQ. The CDR3 spells CASSLGGSSSGNTIYF. CDR3 sequence (DNA): TGCGCCAGCAGCTTGGGTGGCTCTTCCTCTGGAAACACCATATATTTT. Filled out from reference TRBV5-1 and TRBJ1-3, the complete variable domain reads KAGVTQTPRYLIKTRGQQVTLSCSPISGHRSVSWYQQTPGQGLQFLFEYFSETQRNKGNFPGRFSGRQFSNSRSEMNVSTLELGDSALYLCASSLGGSSSGNTIYFGEGSWLTVV.

The rearrangement uses TRBV11-1 and TRBJ2-3; TRBD2 matches at 15 bases. V dropped 4 bases and J dropped 6; count of bases not matched to a gene: 8. The CDR3 contains 17 residues. Per the germline V gene, CDR1 is SGHAT and CDR2 is FQDESV (reference sequence). CDR3 DNA sequence: TGTGCCAGCAGCTCCGGGACTAGCGGGGGGCCGAGGGATACGCAGTATTTT. Translation: CASSSGTSGGPRDTQYF.

This chain's CDR3 is CASSDRDRVTDTQYF. CDR3 in DNA: TGTGCCAGCAGCGACCGGGACAGGGTCACAGATACGCAGTATTTT. This rearrangement joins TRBV5-4 to TRBJ2-3; 9 bases agree with TRBD1. This CDR3 is 15 amino acids long. CDR1 and CDR2 (germline): SGHNT, YYREEE (reference sequence). After removal of 4 bases from V and 2 bases from J, the junction contained 5 bases not matched to a gene.

The genes are TRBV10-1 and TRBJ2-7, with a tentative D call TRBD1 (6 bases). V was cut by 3 bases and J by 6 bases, with 15 bases left in between. The CDR3 loop spans 14 amino acids. Germline CDR1 reads WNHNN; CDR2 reads SYGVQD (reference sequence). CDR3 sequence (DNA): TGCGCCAGCAGTGAAGGGTCCGGGACACTCGAGCAGTACTTC. As protein: CASSEGSGTLEQYF.

The chain employs TRBV5-1 and TRBJ2-7; TRBD1 is a possible D gene (5 bases). This CDR3 has 14 residues. CDR1 is SGHRS and CDR2 is YFSETQ in the germline V gene. Trimming removed 0 bases at V and 1 base at J, with 8 bases between. Here the CDR3 reads CASSLEQGSYEQYF. CDR3 sequence (DNA): TGCGCCAGCAGCTTGGAGCAGGGTTCCTACGAGCAGTACTTC.

V gene TRBV2 combines with J gene TRBJ1-2; 11 bases are shared with TRBD1. The CDR3 loop spans 15 amino acids. Germline lookup yields CDR1 SNHLY and CDR2 FYNNEI. The V and J ends lost 5 bases and 4 bases, in that order; junction bases with no gene match: 6. The CDR3 region has the DNA TGTGCCAGCAGTTTAGGGACAGGGGGATCCTATGGCTACACCTTC. Amino acids: CASSLGTGGSYGYTF.

The rearrangement uses TRBV19 and TRBJ2-7, with D possibly TRBD2 on 6 matching bases. CDR3 length: 13 residues. V was cut by 4 bases and J by 6 bases, with 13 bases left in between. In germline, CDR1 is LNHDA, CDR2 SQIVND (reference sequence). The CDR3 loop reads CASSRGREAEQYF. The CDR3 coding sequence is TGTGCCAGTAGTAGGGGCAGGGAGGCCGAGCAGTACTTC.

V usage is TRBV5-5 and J usage is TRBJ2-1, with TRBD2 matching over 7 bases. After removal of 2 bases from V and 1 base from J, the junction contained 12 bases not matched to a gene. The CDR3 is made up of 18 amino acids. Germline-derived CDR1 and CDR2 are SGHKS and YYEKEE (reference sequence). The CDR3 is CASSFLAGGGESYNEQFF. Here the CDR3 DNA reads TGTGCCAGCAGCTTTTTGGCAGGCGGGGGAGAATCCTACAATGAGCAGTTCTTC.

The chain joins TRBV7-9 to TRBJ1-4; weak D call: TRBD1 (5 bases). This CDR3 has 17 residues. Deletions cut 5 bases from V and 2 bases from J, with 18 bases between. Germline assignment: CDR1 SEHNR and CDR2 FQNEAQ (reference sequence). This chain's CDR3 is CASSLNMGRVTNEKLFF. CDR3 coding DNA: TGTGCCAGCAGCCTCAACATGGGCAGGGTCACTAATGAAAAACTGTTTTTT.

The chain couples TRBV20-1 to TRBJ2-4; D is ambiguous. Germline V gene lookup returns CDR1 DFQATT and CDR2 SNEGSKA (reference sequence). The length of the CDR3 is 11 residues. Trimming left V 6 bases short and J 5 bases short, with 8 bases between. The CDR3 is CSATLQNIQYF. Written as DNA, the CDR3 is TGCAGTGCCACTCTCCAAAACATTCAGTACTTC.

The table lists this clone with a count of one. The chain carries TRBV19 and TRBJ1-1; D not certain. Germline CDR1 reads LNHDA; CDR2 reads SQIVND (reference sequence). V was shortened by 5 bases and J by 1 base, with 11 bases between the two germline ends. This CDR3 region has 14 residues. The CDR3 bases are TGTGCCAGTAGTGACTGGACTGGGAACACTGAAGCTTTCTTT. The encoded protein is CASSDWTGNTEAFF.

This clone occurred once. V usage is TRBV2 and J usage is TRBJ2-7; D possibly corresponds to TRBD1 (6 bases). Deletions cut 6 bases from V and 0 bases from J, with 15 bases between. CDR3 length: 15 amino acids. CDR1 and CDR2 (germline): SNHLY, FYNNEI. CDR3 residues: CASRENRVPSYEQYF. The CDR3 region has the DNA TGTGCCAGCAGGGAAAACAGGGTTCCCTCCTACGAGCAGTACTTC.

V gene TRBV28 combines with J gene TRBJ2-2; D is perhaps TRBD2 (5 bases). The germline V gene encodes CDR1 MDHEN and CDR2 SYDVKM. The CDR3 length is 17 residues. Trimming shortened V by 2 bases and J by 3 bases, and 16 bases separated the two germline ends. The DNA of the CDR3 is TGTGCCAGCAGTTTACAGACACTTGGAGGAGACACCGGGGAGCTGTTTTTT. It is translated as CASSLQTLGGDTGELFF.

The chain joins TRBV6-5 to TRBJ1-5; D remains ambiguous. Germline lookup yields CDR1 MNHEY and CDR2 SVGAGI. V lost 5 bases, J lost 6 bases, and 14 bases lay in between. CDR3 length equals 14 residues. The CDR3 region is CASSKRNGVQPQHF. CDR3 DNA sequence: TGTGCCAGCAGTAAGCGAAACGGGGTTCAGCCCCAGCATTTT.

This clone appeared once. The DNA of the CDR3 is TGTGCCAGCAGACTCGGGACAGGGTACAATGAGCAGTTCTTC. It yields the protein CASRLGTGYNEQFF. The gene calls are TRBV5-6 and TRBJ2-1; TRBD1 agrees at 9 bases. The V and J ends lost 5 bases and 4 bases, in that order; junction bases with no gene match: 4. From germline, CDR1 is SGHDT and CDR2 YYEEEE. The CDR3 runs to 14 residues.